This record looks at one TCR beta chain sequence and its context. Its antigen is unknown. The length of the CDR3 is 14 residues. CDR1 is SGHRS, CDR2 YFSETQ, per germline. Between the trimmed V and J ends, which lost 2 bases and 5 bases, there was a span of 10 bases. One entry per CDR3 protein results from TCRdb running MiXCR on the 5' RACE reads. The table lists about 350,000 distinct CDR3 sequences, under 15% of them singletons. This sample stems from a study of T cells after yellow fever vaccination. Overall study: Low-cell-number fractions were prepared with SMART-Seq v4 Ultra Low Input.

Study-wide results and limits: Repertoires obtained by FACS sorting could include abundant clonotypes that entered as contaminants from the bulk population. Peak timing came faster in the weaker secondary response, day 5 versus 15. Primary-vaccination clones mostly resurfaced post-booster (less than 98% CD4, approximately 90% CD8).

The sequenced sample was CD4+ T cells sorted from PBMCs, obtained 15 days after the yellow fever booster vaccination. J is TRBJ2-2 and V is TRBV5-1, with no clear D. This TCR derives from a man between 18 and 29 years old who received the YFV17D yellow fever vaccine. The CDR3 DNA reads TGCGCCAGCAGCTTTGTACTCAGAACCGGGGAGCTGTTTTTT. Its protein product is CASSFVLRTGELFF.